The TCR beta chain described here comes from a study of blood T cell repertoires in COVID-19. Across the whole study: There were acute and convalescent COVID-19 samples, and they came from the United States, Italy and Spain. Nucleic acid was either cDNA or gDNA, and it came from T cells, B-cell-depleted T cells, or PBMCs.

Trimming took 6 bases from V and 12 from J, leaving 9 bases between them. Germline lookup yields CDR1 SQVTM and CDR2 ANQGSEA. This CDR3 has 9 amino acids. Authors' processing steps: Amplification with reference gene primers provided the estimates of nucleated cell counts. Sequencing used immunoSEQ multiplex PCR; TCRdb keeps in-frame clones, though not all of them. V and J calls and clone size are copied from that table; D and trimming were computed from the DNA. The top ten hold just over 7% of the sample, which has roughly 320,000 clones, approximately 85% seen once. The sample taken for sequencing was peripheral blood. This clonotype was obtained from a human donor in a cohort sampled during active COVID-19. The rearrangement joins TRBV29-1 to TRBJ2-1, with a possible D match to TRBD2 (5 bases). The DNA of the CDR3 is TGCAGCGTCCCCGGAGGGCAGTTCTTC. Translation gives CSVPGGQFF.